These 16 T cell receptor beta chains were sequenced from one sample in a study of blood T cell repertoires in COVID-19. Repertoires were generated with immunoSEQ multiplex PCR, while TCRdb's copy carries only in-frame clones and drops some. The repertoire holds 160,000 or so clones, with around 80% as singletons. Specimen: peripheral blood. The receptors originated from a woman of 80 years or more with acute or convalescent COVID-19.

V gene TRBV10-1 combines with J gene TRBJ1-2, with a tentative D call TRBD1 (6 bases). The CDR3 is made up of 12 amino acids. The germline CDR1 and CDR2 sequences are WNHNN and SYGVQD (reference sequence). V lost 8 bases and J 2 bases, leaving 9 bases between the germline ends. The CDR3 here is CASLTGNYGYTF. DNA for the CDR3: TGCGCCAGCCTCACAGGGAACTATGGCTACACCTTC.

CDR3 sequence (DNA): TGTGCTAGTGGTTTGAGTCAAGGGGGGGGCCTGGGCGCGAACACTGAAGCTTTCTTT. Translating it yields CASGLSQGGGLGANTEAFF. The chain joins TRBV12-5 to TRBJ1-1, with D possibly being TRBD1 (6 bases). Trimming took off 2 bases at V and 1 base at J, with 23 bases between the two ends. The CDR3 length is 19 residues. Germline values: CDR1 LGHNT, CDR2 FRNRAP.

The CDR3 nucleotides are TGTGCCAGCAGACCCCCCCGGGGTGAGGTCACAGATACGCAGTATTTT. Its translation: CASRPPRGEVTDTQYF. J is TRBJ2-3 and V is TRBV28; the D gene is possibly TRBD2 (5 bases). CDR1 is MDHEN and CDR2 is SYDVKM in the germline V gene. Trimming took off 6 bases at V and 2 bases at J, with 18 bases between the two ends. The CDR3 loop spans 16 amino acids.

This chain uses TRBV5-1 with TRBJ2-1; 7 bases align to TRBD2. J was trimmed by 7 bases and V by 0 bases; bases with no gene match: 10. The CDR3 runs to 16 residues. Germline assignment: CDR1 SGHRS and CDR2 YFSETQ. Written as DNA, the CDR3 is TGCGCCAGCAGCTTGGGGTGGGACTACGAGTCGAATGAGCAGTTCTTC. It is translated as CASSLGWDYESNEQFF.

This clone occurred a few times. The chain carries TRBV5-8 and TRBJ2-7, with D possibly being TRBD2 (6 bases). The CDR3 is 13 amino acids. Germline V CDR1 and CDR2: SGHTS, YDEGEE. V lost 4 bases and J 2 bases, leaving 10 bases between the germline ends. CDR3 coding DNA: TGTGCCAGCAGCCGGGGGTCCACCTACGAGCAGTACTTC. It is translated as CASSRGSTYEQYF.

This chain links TRBV6-5 with TRBJ2-5, with 12 bases fitting TRBD2. The CDR3 loop spans 15 amino acids. In germline, CDR1 is MNHEY, CDR2 SVGAGI. Trimming at V came to 3 bases and at J to 2 bases, leaving 1 base not matched to a gene. CDR3 nucleotide sequence: TGTGCCAGCAGTTATACTAGCGGGAGGCAAGAGACCCAGTACTTC. It specifies CASSYTSGRQETQYF.

This clone was detected ten times or more. The rearrangement joins TRBV10-1 to TRBJ2-3; TRBD2 matches 9 bases. The CDR3 totals 15 residues. The germline V gene has CDR1 WNHNN and CDR2 SYGVQD (reference sequence). With V trimmed by 3 bases and J by 4 bases, 5 bases remained unmatched. This CDR3 is CASSERTSVADTQYF. The CDR3 bases are TGCGCCAGCAGTGAAAGGACTAGCGTAGCAGATACGCAGTATTTT.

This clone occurred once. V and J are TRBV12-5 and TRBJ1-2; 9 nucleotides agree with TRBD1. Germline V CDR1 and CDR2: LGHNT, FRNRAP. The CDR3 length is 15 residues. J was trimmed by 5 bases and V by 1 base; bases with no gene match: 5. This chain's CDR3 is CASGLGAGTGYGYTF. As DNA, the CDR3 is TGTGCTAGTGGTTTGGGAGCCGGGACAGGGTATGGCTACACCTTC.

The V and J genes are TRBV5-6 and TRBJ1-2; D not certain. This CDR3 comprises 14 residues. The germline gives CDR1 SGHDT, CDR2 YYEEEE. Trimming stripped 1 base from V and 0 bases from J, with 7 bases between. In nucleotides, the CDR3 is TGTGCCAGCAGCTTGACAGAAGCTAACTATGGCTACACCTTC. Residues: CASSLTEANYGYTF. Using reference TRBV5-6 and TRBJ1-2 for the parts outside the CDR3, the full variable domain is DAGVTQSPTHLIKTRGQQVTLRCSPKSGHDTVSWYQQALGQGPQFIFQYYEEEERQRGNFPDRFSGHQFPNYSSELNVNALLLGDSALYLCASSLTEANYGYTFGSGTRLTVV.

This clone was detected only once. The chain carries TRBV5-1 and TRBJ1-2; 9 nucleotides align to TRBD1. This CDR3 has 15 residues. Unmatched junction bases numbered 5, after V lost 0 bases and J lost 5 bases. The V gene's germline CDR1 is SGHRS and CDR2 YFSETQ. CDR3 DNA: TGCGCCAGCAGCTTGGGGACAGGGGCGGGATATGGCTACACCTTC. Translated: CASSLGTGAGYGYTF.

The chain uses TRBV7-6 and TRBJ2-1; TRBD2 agrees at 15 bases. With 1 base clipped from V and 9 bases from J, the junction kept 1 base outside the gene matches. The CDR3 has 15 residues. Germline assignment: CDR1 SGHVS and CDR2 FNYEAQ. For the CDR3, the DNA is TGTGCCAGCAGCTTAGGGACTAGCGGGGGGGCTGAGCAGTTCTTC. Its translation is CASSLGTSGGAEQFF. Together with reference TRBV7-6 and TRBJ2-1, the CDR3 gives the full variable domain: GAGVSQSPRYKVTKRGQDVALRCDPISGHVSLYWYRQALGQGPEFLTYFNYEAQQDKSGLPNDRFSAERPEGSISTLTIQRTEQRDSAMYRCASSLGTSGGAEQFFGPGTRLTVL.

The V call is TRBV9, the J call TRBJ2-1; 13 bases agree with TRBD2. The CDR3 runs 15 residues. Trimming removed 4 bases from V and 6 bases from J; junction bases left unmatched: 4. Germline lookup yields CDR1 SGDLS and CDR2 YYNGEE. The DNA for the CDR3 is TGTGCCAGCAGCCCCGGACTAGCGGGGGCCAATGAGCAGTTCTTC. Encoded protein: CASSPGLAGANEQFF.

The rearrangement links TRBV6-5 to TRBJ2-7; D might be TRBD1 (6 bases). The CDR3 contains 11 residues. V was cut by 6 bases and J by 7 bases, with 10 bases left in between. Germline V lookup: CDR1 MNHEY, CDR2 SVGAGI. The CDR3 DNA sequence: TGTGCCAGCAGAGTTGACAGGGAGCAGTACTTC. Amino acids: CASRVDREQYF.

A few counts support this clone. The chain combines TRBV19 with TRBJ1-5; D possibly corresponds to TRBD1 (5 bases). This CDR3 is 16 amino acids long. V gave up 3 bases and J gave up 2 bases, with 14 bases separating them. Germline CDR1 LNHDA, CDR2 SQIVND (reference sequence). CDR3 protein: CASSIIGGPGNQPQHF. The DNA of the CDR3 is TGTGCCAGTAGTATTATCGGGGGTCCTGGCAATCAGCCCCAGCATTTT.

This chain joins TRBV5-6 and TRBJ1-5; TRBD1 aligns across 10 bases. Germline V CDR1 and CDR2: SGHDT, YYEEEE. The V and J ends lost 3 bases and 6 bases, in that order; junction bases with no gene match: 12. The CDR3 covers 17 residues. The CDR3 reads CASSSGYGQGGVQPQHF. The CDR3, as DNA: TGTGCCAGCAGCTCGGGCTACGGACAGGGGGGGGTTCAGCCCCAGCATTTT. The full variable domain, its missing parts supplied by reference TRBV5-6 and TRBJ1-5, is DAGVTQSPTHLIKTRGQQVTLRCSPKSGHDTVSWYQQALGQGPQFIFQYYEEEERQRGNFPDRFSGHQFPNYSSELNVNALLLGDSALYLCASSSGYGQGGVQPQHFGDGTRLSIL.

Only one count was recorded for this clone. The V gene is TRBV12-5, the J gene TRBJ2-7, with D tentatively TRBD1 (6 bases). The CDR3 contains 15 residues. V was trimmed by 0 bases and J by 3 bases, leaving 12 bases between them. Germline CDR1 LGHNT, CDR2 FRNRAP. CDR3 residues: CASGLVVGHRYEQYF. CDR3 in DNA: TGTGCTAGTGGTTTGGTGGTGGGACATCGCTACGAGCAGTACTTC.